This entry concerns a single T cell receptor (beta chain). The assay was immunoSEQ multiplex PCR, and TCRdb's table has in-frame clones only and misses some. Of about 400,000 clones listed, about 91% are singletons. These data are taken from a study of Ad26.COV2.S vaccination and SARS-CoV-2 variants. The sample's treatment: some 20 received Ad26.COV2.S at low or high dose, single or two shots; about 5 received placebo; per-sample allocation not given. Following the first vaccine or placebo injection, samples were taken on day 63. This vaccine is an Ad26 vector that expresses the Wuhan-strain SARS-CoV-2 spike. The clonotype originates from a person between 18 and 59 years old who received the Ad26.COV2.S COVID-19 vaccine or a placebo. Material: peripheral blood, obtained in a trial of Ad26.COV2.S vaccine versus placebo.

The CDR3 DNA reads as TGCGCCAGCGGTACGGGACACCAAAACACTGAAGCTTTCTTT. This codes for CASGTGHQNTEAFF. This sequence joins TRBV4-1 and TRBJ1-1, with D possibly matching TRBD1 (6 bases). Trimming took off 8 bases at V and 2 bases at J, with 15 bases between the two ends. Per the germline V gene, CDR1 is MGHRA and CDR2 is YSYEKL. The CDR3 extends over 14 amino acids.